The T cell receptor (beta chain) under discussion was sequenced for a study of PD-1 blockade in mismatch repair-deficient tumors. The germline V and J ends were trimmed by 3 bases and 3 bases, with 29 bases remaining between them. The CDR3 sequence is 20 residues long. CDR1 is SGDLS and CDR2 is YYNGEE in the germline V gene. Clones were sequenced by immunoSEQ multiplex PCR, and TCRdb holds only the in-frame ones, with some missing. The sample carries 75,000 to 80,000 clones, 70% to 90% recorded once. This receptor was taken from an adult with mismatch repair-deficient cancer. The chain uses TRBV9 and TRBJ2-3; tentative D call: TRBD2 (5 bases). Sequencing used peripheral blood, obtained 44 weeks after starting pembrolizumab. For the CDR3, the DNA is TGTGCCAGCAGCGCTCCGTTTGGGAATGACGCTGAGGGTACTACAGATACGCAGTATTTT. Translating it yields CASSAPFGNDAEGTTDTQYF. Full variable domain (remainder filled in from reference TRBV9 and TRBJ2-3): DSGVTQTPKHLITATGQRVTLRCSPRSGDLSVYWYQQSLDQGLQFLIQYYNGEERAKGNILERFSAQQFPDLHSELNLSSLELGDSALYFCASSAPFGNDAEGTTDTQYFGPGTRLTVL.